The entry below describes one T cell receptor (beta chain). The CDR3 spans 12 residues. In germline, CDR1 is DFQATT, CDR2 SNEGSKA (reference sequence). V was trimmed by 4 bases and J by 1 base, leaving 5 bases between them. The sample belongs to a study of human T cells and chemical hapten exposure. Study details: Affected patients, primarily female, had alopecia areata, totalis or universalis.

The time point is: patch test 1, 2 weeks after DPC sensitization. Treatment indicated: therapeutic diphenylcyclopropenone sensitization with weekly scalp DPC. Patch tests were applied only after blood draws. Total RNA extraction was carried out from unfractionated whole blood. During construction of the library, unique molecular identifiers were attached to individual cDNA molecules for quantitative, reproducible TCR counting. Using its own MiXCR run on the RACE reads, TCRdb lists one record per CDR3 protein. The profile shows 150,000 to 200,000 distinct CDR3 sequences, 14% of them singletons. The J gene is TRBJ1-5, the V gene TRBV20-1; no clear D gene. The clonotype comes from a woman aged 25-40 years with alopecia areata. Some clones in this sample may be carry-over from other donors' samples. The sequencing used whole blood, collected in connection with sensitization to the hapten diphenylcyclopropenone (DPC). In nucleotides, the CDR3 is TGCAGTGCTACAGGAAGCAATCAGCCCCAGCATTTT. Translated: CSATGSNQPQHF.